A selection of T cell receptor beta chains follows, all from one sample in a study of human T cells and chemical hapten exposure. TCRdb analysed the RACE reads with MiXCR anew, one entry per CDR3 protein. Of around 120,000 distinct CDR3 sequences listed, about an eighth are singletons. This specimen was whole blood, taken in connection with sensitization to the hapten diphenylcyclopropenone (DPC). These receptors were obtained from a woman in her forties or fifties with alopecia areata. Some clones in this sample may be carry-over from other donors' samples. The CDR3 runs from the conserved cysteine through the conserved F or W. A D gene is named only where the DNA matches it firmly. Some rows mark clone size as missing; the rest say once, few, many or name a class of expanded clone.

d_gene	abundance	v_gene	len	j_gene	CDR3aa	CDR3nt
NA	NA	TRBV5-1	13	TRBJ1-6	CASSRDLRSPLHF	TGCGCCAGCAGCCGGGACCTTCGGTCACCCCTCCACTTT
NA	many	TRBV27	13	TRBJ1-1	CASSLPSRGEAFF	TGTGCCAGCAGCCTCCCAAGCAGGGGCGAAGCTTTCTTT
NA	many	TRBV29-1	15	TRBJ1-3	CSVWDRASSGNTIYF	TGCAGCGTTTGGGACCGCGCATCCTCTGGAAACACCATATATTTT
TRBD1	NA	TRBV11-2	14	TRBJ1-1	CASSSNRGNTEAFF	TGTGCCAGCAGCTCTAACAGGGGGAACACTGAAGCTTTCTTT
TRBD1	NA	TRBV6-1	14	TRBJ2-3	CASSEQGAADTQYF	TGTGCCAGCAGTGAACAGGGGGCGGCAGATACGCAGTATTTT
TRBD1	NA	TRBV6-5	15	TRBJ2-3	CASSFRDRRTDTQYF	TGTGCCAGCAGTTTCCGGGACAGGCGCACAGATACGCAGTATTTT
NA	NA	TRBV4-2	18	TRBJ2-3	CASSQEARAESSVDTQYF	TGTGCCAGCAGCCAAGAAGCCCGCGCGGAATCGTCTGTGGATACGCAGTATTTT
NA	NA	TRBV20-1	12	TRBJ1-6	CSARDLTSPLHF	TGCAGTGCTAGAGATTTAACTTCACCCCTCCACTTT
TRBD1	many	TRBV6-6	13	TRBJ2-5	CASIRDSQETQYF	TGTGCCAGCATCCGGGACAGCCAAGAGACCCAGTACTTC
NA	many	TRBV4-1	15	TRBJ1-6	CASSSLRGTDSPLHF	TGCGCCAGCAGCTCCCTCCGGGGGACTGATTCACCCCTCCACTTT
NA	NA	TRBV18	16	TRBJ1-4	CASSQGQPATNENLFF	TGTGCCAGCTCCCAAGGACAGCCTGCAACTAATGAAAACCTGTTTTTT
NA	NA	TRBV29-1	14	TRBJ1-1	CSARSPTGIKGAFF	TGCAGCGCCCGAAGCCCCACAGGTATAAAAGGAGCTTTCTTT
NA	NA	TRBV9	11	TRBJ1-2	CASSAGRGYTF	TGTGCCAGCAGCGCGGGACGTGGCTACACCTTC
TRBD1	NA	TRBV3-1	14	TRBJ2-7	CASSLHDRGYEQYF	TGTGCCAGCAGCCTTCACGACAGGGGCTACGAGCAGTACTTC
NA	many	TRBV4-1	15	TRBJ2-7	CASSQETGTGYEQYF	TGCGCCAGCAGCCAAGAAACAGGGACGGGCTACGAGCAGTACTTC
NA	few	TRBV14	18	TRBJ2-3	CASSQEPGFSTGTDTQYF	TGTGCCAGCAGCCAAGAGCCCGGATTCTCGACAGGCACAGATACGCAGTATTTT
TRBD1	few	TRBV18	14	TRBJ1-1	CASSGQGGNTEAFF	TGTGCCAGCTCCGGACAGGGCGGCAACACTGAAGCTTTCTTT
NA	few	TRBV5-5	17	TRBJ1-4	CASSLSPHLATNEKLFF	TGTGCCAGCAGCTTGTCTCCCCACTTAGCAACTAATGAAAAACTGTTTTTT
NA	many	TRBV20-1	14	TRBJ2-5	CSASLRKQRGTQYF	TGCAGTGCTTCTCTACGGAAACAACGGGGGACCCAGTACTTC
NA	NA	TRBV29-1	14	TRBJ2-2	CSVGGTANTGELFF	TGCAGCGTCGGAGGGACCGCGAACACCGGGGAGCTGTTTTTT
TRBD2	NA	TRBV11-2	16	TRBJ2-5	CASSNSLGLAVETQYF	TGTGCCAGCAGCAATAGCCTTGGACTAGCCGTGGAGACCCAGTACTTC
NA	many	TRBV12-3/TRBV12-4	11	TRBJ1-2	CASSPRYGYTF	TGTGCCAGCAGCCCAAGATATGGCTACACCTTC
NA	few	TRBV7-9	14	TRBJ1-6	CASRLAGANSPLHF	TGTGCCAGCAGGCTCGCGGGGGCCAATTCACCCCTCCACTTT
NA	many	TRBV12-3/TRBV12-4	15	TRBJ2-1	CASSLHGPSSNEQFF	TGTGCCAGCAGTTTACACGGGCCCTCCTCTAATGAGCAGTTCTTC
NA	many	TRBV7-2	12	TRBJ1-2	CASSPDDYGYTF	TGTGCCAGCAGCCCCGACGACTATGGCTACACCTTC
TRBD2	many	TRBV7-6	15	TRBJ2-7	CASSSGLAASHEQYF	TGTGCCAGCAGTTCGGGACTAGCTGCGAGCCACGAGCAGTACTTC
NA	many	TRBV18	12	TRBJ2-3	CASSSIQDTQYF	TGTGCCAGCTCATCAATCCAAGATACGCAGTATTTT
NA	many	TRBV15	17	TRBJ2-2	CATSRERVRLDTGELFF	TGTGCCACCAGCAGAGAGAGAGTACGACTAGACACCGGGGAGCTGTTTTTT
NA	few	TRBV9	16	TRBJ1-1	CASSVVFGGTHTEAFF	TGTGCCAGCAGCGTAGTATTTGGAGGGACCCACACTGAAGCTTTCTTT
NA	few	TRBV20-1	11	TRBJ2-7	CSARAAVEQYF	TGCAGTGCTAGAGCGGCTGTCGAGCAGTACTTC
NA	many	TRBV28	11	TRBJ2-3	CASRGADTQYF	TGTGCCAGCAGGGGGGCAGATACGCAGTATTTT
NA	many	TRBV20-1	12	TRBJ2-7	CSAREGTSLQYF	TGCAGTGCTAGAGAAGGGACGTCCTTGCAGTACTTC
NA	NA	TRBV11-3	18	TRBJ1-5	CASSLICGHTYSNQPQHF	TGTGCCAGCAGCTTAATCTGTGGCCACACTTATAGCAATCAGCCCCAGCATTTT
NA	few	TRBV29-1	12	TRBJ1-4	CSAGTTDEKLFF	TGCAGCGCCGGGACAACAGATGAAAAACTGTTTTTT
NA	few	TRBV6-6	13	TRBJ2-3	CASFLGGTDTQYF	TGTGCCAGTTTCCTAGGCGGCACAGATACGCAGTATTTT
NA	many	TRBV28	14	TRBJ1-5	CASTQGWGNQPQHF	TGTGCCAGCACCCAGGGTTGGGGCAATCAGCCCCAGCATTTT
TRBD1	NA	TRBV5-6	13	TRBJ1-1	CASSLRQGFEAFF	TGTGCCAGCAGCCTTAGACAGGGCTTTGAAGCTTTCTTT
NA	many	TRBV6-2/TRBV6-3	12	TRBJ2-1	CASSYPNNEQFF	TGTGCCAGCAGTTACCCTAACAATGAGCAGTTCTTC
NA	few	TRBV27	14	TRBJ2-1	CASSSGTRYNEQFF	TGTGCCAGCAGTTCCGGGACTCGGTACAATGAGCAGTTCTTC
TRBD1	many	TRBV29-1	14	TRBJ1-1	CSVEQGAANTEAFF	TGCAGCGTCGAACAGGGGGCGGCGAACACTGAAGCTTTCTTT
NA	many	TRBV5-1	14	TRBJ2-1	CASSQQTRGDEQFF	TGCGCCAGCAGCCAACAGACCCGAGGCGATGAGCAGTTCTTC
TRBD2	many	TRBV11-2	17	TRBJ2-5	CASSSELSGGAQETQYF	TGTGCCAGCAGCTCGGAATTAAGCGGGGGGGCTCAAGAGACCCAGTACTTC
TRBD1	many	TRBV5-5	14	TRBJ2-7	CASMRLTGAVEQYF	TGTGCCAGCATGAGGTTGACAGGGGCGGTCGAGCAGTACTTC
TRBD1	few	TRBV5-1	15	TRBJ2-7	CASSLEEGTAYEQYF	TGCGCCAGCAGCTTAGAGGAAGGGACAGCCTACGAGCAGTACTTC
TRBD1	few	TRBV5-1	15	TRBJ1-1	CASSWTGGWDTEAFF	TGCGCCAGCAGCTGGACAGGGGGCTGGGACACTGAAGCTTTCTTT
NA	NA	TRBV12-3/TRBV12-4	12	TRBJ1-2	CASSPGPYGYTF	TGTGCCAGCAGTCCCGGACCCTATGGCTACACCTTC
TRBD2	NA	TRBV7-2	13	TRBJ2-1	CASSLGLAVEQFF	TGTGCCAGCAGCCTAGGACTAGCGGTCGAGCAGTTCTTC
NA	NA	TRBV12-3/TRBV12-4	17	TRBJ2-7	CASSFILRGDKAGEQYF	TGTGCCAGCAGTTTCATCCTACGCGGGGACAAAGCGGGAGAGCAGTACTTC
TRBD1	few	TRBV10-1	17	TRBJ2-1	CASSESTWDRGTDEQFF	TGCGCCAGCAGTGAGTCGACGTGGGACAGGGGGACAGATGAGCAGTTCTTC
TRBD1	few	TRBV25-1	17	TRBJ1-2	CASRGQGGNAANYGYTF	TGTGCCAGCAGGGGACAGGGAGGTAATGCGGCCAACTATGGCTACACCTTC
NA	NA	TRBV7-2	13	TRBJ2-3	CASSGSGTDTQYF	TGTGCCAGCAGCGGGAGCGGGACAGATACGCAGTATTTT
NA	NA	TRBV5-1	11	TRBJ1-2	CASSEEYGYTF	TGCGCCAGCAGCGAGGAGTATGGCTACACCTTC
NA	NA	TRBV7-7	14	TRBJ2-1	CASSFGGPYNEQFF	TGTGCTAGCAGCTTCGGGGGGCCCTACAATGAGCAGTTCTTC